This T cell receptor (beta chain) was sequenced during a study of cytomegalovirus exposure and HLA in healthy donors. Study-level results: Most TCR sequences were uncommon, yet certain public TCRs appeared in many donors.

Germline lookup yields CDR1 SGDLS and CDR2 YYNGEE. With 2 bases removed from V and 1 base from J, the gap between germline ends came to 10 bases. This CDR3 region has 15 residues. About this clone: Its specificity is not known.

The PCR had 60 Vbeta and 13 Jbeta primers. Measured with immunoSEQ multiplex PCR; TCRdb has only the in-frame clones, and not every one. The table records about 200,000 clones, roughly 88% of them present only once. The J gene is TRBJ2-1, the V gene TRBV9; perhaps TRBD2 as D (7 bases). The specimen was PBMCs. The TCR sequence derives from a boy aged 2-15 years in good health and CMV-seronegative. CDR3 region: CASSVAGASYNEQFF. The CDR3 nucleotides are TGTGCCAGCAGCGTCGCGGGGGCTTCCTACAATGAGCAGTTCTTC.